This passage covers 3 T cell receptor beta chains from one sample sequenced in a study of blood T cell repertoires in COVID-19. Generated by immunoSEQ multiplex PCR, the TCRdb table keeps only in-frame clones and is missing some. Of about 220,000 clones listed, more than 80% were seen once; the top ten hold about 4%. Sequencing was done on a sample of PBMCs or T cells enriched from blood (not recorded which). These receptors were obtained from a woman aged 40 to 49 with acute COVID-19.

The rearrangement joins TRBV9 to TRBJ1-2; 9 bases are a match to TRBD1. The V and J ends lost 3 bases and 6 bases, in that order; junction bases with no gene match: 9. Germline CDR1 reads SGDLS; CDR2 reads YYNGEE. The CDR3 has 15 amino acids. The CDR3 DNA follows: TGTGCCAGCAGCGCAGGGACAGGGTTAGGGAATGGCTACACCTTC. This translates into CASSAGTGLGNGYTF.

This chain uses TRBV6-5 with TRBJ1-1; 9 positions match TRBD1. Germline CDR1 reads MNHEY; CDR2 reads SVGAGI. The CDR3 is 14 residues long. V dropped 4 bases and J dropped 6; count of bases not matched to a gene: 6. The CDR3 sequence: CASSSQGARAEAFF. In DNA, the CDR3 is TGTGCCAGCAGTTCACAGGGGGCGCGCGCTGAAGCTTTCTTT.

The chain uses TRBV6-5 and TRBJ1-2; tentative D call: TRBD1 (5 bases). Germline values: CDR1 MNHEY, CDR2 SVGAGI. The CDR3 loop spans 14 amino acids. V was pared by 6 bases and J by 8 bases, with 19 bases between. CDR3 amino acids: CASRTKTGFDGYTF. The CDR3 DNA sequence: TGTGCCAGCAGAACCAAAACAGGATTCGACGGCTACACCTTC.